These 12 T cell receptor beta chains were all obtained from the same sample, sequenced in a study of T cells in Graves' hyperthyroidism and ophthalmopathy (dated by TCRdb to 2018 to 2020). The library was prepared using multiplex PCR. The data were produced on an Illumina HiSeq 2000. TCR beta CDR3 regions were amplified from RNA transcripts. The first round of RT-PCR for the TCR CDR3 was performed with the HTBI primer set and the Qiagen OneStep RT-PCR kit. Starting from the raw public reads, TCRdb applied fastp trimming at Q25, assembled clones with MiXCR and retained in-frame beta chains. Each entry is one CDR3 protein sequence, shown with its most common DNA and genes. Present in this sample are a few hundred thousand distinct CDR3 sequences, 15% to 20% of which were seen just once. Clones ranked in the top ten supply 25% to 30% of the sample. Sequencing was carried out using blood. These receptors all stem from a woman aged 30 to 39 with Graves' ophthalmopathy.

This clonotype was seen a handful of times. V is TRBV6-2 or TRBV6-3 and J is TRBJ1-1; no clear D. Germline loops: CDR1 MNHEY, CDR2 SVGEGT. The CDR3 consists of 14 residues. Deletions cut 5 bases from V and 1 base from J, with 11 bases between. The CDR3 region is CASSISAGNTEAFF. As DNA, the CDR3 is TGTGCCAGCAGTATCAGCGCCGGGAACACTGAAGCTTTCTTT.

A word on this clonotype: Possible read error: a much larger clone is one base away. This rearrangement joins TRBV28 to TRBJ2-7; 8 bases align to TRBD2. The CDR3 contains 14 residues. V was pared by 11 bases and J by 3 bases, with 12 bases of the junction left unmatched. Per germline, CDR1 MDHEN and CDR2 SYDVKM. The CDR3 sequence: CAGEGLSGSYEQYF. CDR3 DNA sequence: TGTGCCGGCGAGGGACTGAGCGGGAGCTACGAGCAGTACTTC.

This clonotype was recorded many times. CDR3: CASSKGPNQETQYF. CDR3 coding DNA: TGTGCCAGCAGTAAGGGACCGAATCAAGAGACCCAGTACTTC. V is TRBV12-3 or TRBV12-4 and J is TRBJ2-5; D assignment may be TRBD1 or TRBD2 (5 bases each). This CDR3 has 14 amino acids. Trimming removed 5 bases at V and 2 bases at J, with 12 bases between.

This clonotype was recorded at least ten times. CDR3 region: CAWNLGGRGNEQFF. CDR3 DNA: TGTGCCTGGAACCTTGGGGGGAGGGGGAATGAGCAGTTCTTC. This chain joins TRBV30 and TRBJ2-1; D might be TRBD2 (7 bases). Germline loops: CDR1 GTSNPN, CDR2 SVGIG (reference sequence). V gave up 4 bases and J gave up 7 bases, with 17 bases separating them. CDR3 length: 14 residues.

This clonotype was seen only a few times. The chain has TRBV4-3 and TRBJ2-2, with unresolved D. V lost 1 base and J lost 5, with 5 bases in between. The germline gives CDR1 LGHNA, CDR2 YSLEER. CDR3 length: 13 amino acids. The CDR3 sequence is CASSQVRTGELFF. CDR3 sequence (DNA): TGCGCCAGCAGCCAAGTCCGTACCGGGGAGCTGTTTTTT.

This chain links TRBV6-1 with TRBJ2-2; D not certain. Germline V gene data show CDR1 as MNHNS and CDR2 as SASEGT. The CDR3 is 15 residues long. Trimming stripped 6 bases from V and 1 base from J, with 12 bases between. CDR3 in DNA: TGTGCCAGCAGAGAATCGGACGGGAACACCGGGGAGCTGTTTTTT. Protein sequence: CASRESDGNTGELFF.

This chain connects TRBV12-3 or TRBV12-4 to TRBJ1-4; D is unclear. The CDR3 is 14 amino acids. V dropped 3 bases and J dropped 0 bases, with 5 bases sitting between them. The CDR3 region is CASSFLATNEKLFF. Here the CDR3 DNA reads TGTGCCAGCAGTTTTCTCGCAACTAATGAAAAACTGTTTTTT.

The CDR3 is CSAREGGVAPLHF. In DNA, the CDR3 is TGCAGTGCTAGAGAAGGGGGGGTGGCACCCCTCCACTTT. The chain couples TRBV20-1 to TRBJ1-6; tentatively, D is TRBD1 (6 bases). V was clipped by 0 bases and J by 11 bases, with 11 bases between them. Germline CDR1 is DFQATT and CDR2 is SNEGSKA (reference sequence). The CDR3 runs 13 residues.

This clonotype was picked up many times. This rearrangement joins TRBV13 to TRBJ1-1; 11 nucleotides line up with TRBD1. Losses at the gene ends were 5 bases for V and 4 bases for J; bases not matched to a gene: 9. From germline, CDR1 is PRHDT and CDR2 FYEKMQ (reference sequence). The CDR3 is made up of 16 amino acids. The CDR3 sequence: CASSLGTGGRGTEAFF. The CDR3 DNA reads TGTGCCAGCAGCCTTGGGACAGGGGGTCGGGGCACTGAAGCTTTCTTT.

The rearrangement uses TRBV15 and TRBJ2-5; 13 bases map to TRBD2. V gave up 4 bases and J gave up 5 bases; unmatched junction bases: 7. Germline values: CDR1 LNHNV, CDR2 YYDKDF (reference sequence). This CDR3 comprises 16 residues. The CDR3: CATSKPGLAGSETQYF. The CDR3 DNA reads TGTGCCACCAGCAAACCGGGACTAGCGGGAAGCGAGACCCAGTACTTC.

This clonotype was recorded many times. This rearrangement joins TRBV28 to TRBJ2-7; no reliable D call. V lost 6 bases and J lost 4, with 16 bases in between. CDR3 length: 14 amino acids. Germline V gene lookup returns CDR1 MDHEN and CDR2 SYDVKM. The CDR3 bases are TGTGCCAGCAGCCCCCCTCCTGACGGTTACGAGCAGTACTTC. Its protein product is CASSPPPDGYEQYF.

Ten or more counts support this clonotype. The chain employs TRBV7-2 and TRBJ1-6, with TRBD1 as a possible D gene (6 bases). V shed 1 base and J shed 4 bases, with 8 bases lying between them. Germline V CDR1 and CDR2: SGHTA, FQGNSA. This CDR3 has 15 amino acids. CDR3 in DNA: TGTGCCAGCAGCTTAGGTCAGGGGTATAATTCACCCCTCCACTTT. Translating gives CASSLGQGYNSPLHF.